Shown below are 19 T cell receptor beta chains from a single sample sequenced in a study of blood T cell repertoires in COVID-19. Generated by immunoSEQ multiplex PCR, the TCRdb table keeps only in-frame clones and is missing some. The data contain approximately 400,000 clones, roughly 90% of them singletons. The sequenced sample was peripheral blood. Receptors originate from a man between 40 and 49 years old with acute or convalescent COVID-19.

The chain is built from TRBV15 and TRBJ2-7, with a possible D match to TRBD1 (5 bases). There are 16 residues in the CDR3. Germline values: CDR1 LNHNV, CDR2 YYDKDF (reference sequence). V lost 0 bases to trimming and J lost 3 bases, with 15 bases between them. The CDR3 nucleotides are TGTGCCACCAGCAGAGATCCGGCAGGGTGGGGCTACGAGCAGTACTTC. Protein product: CATSRDPAGWGYEQYF.

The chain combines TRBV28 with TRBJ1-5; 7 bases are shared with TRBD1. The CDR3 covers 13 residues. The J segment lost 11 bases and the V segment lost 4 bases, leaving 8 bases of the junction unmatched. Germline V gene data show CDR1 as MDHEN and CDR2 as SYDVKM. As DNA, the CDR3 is TGTGCCAGCAGTTCCCGGGACAGCGGGTCCCAGCATTTT. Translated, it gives CASSSRDSGSQHF.

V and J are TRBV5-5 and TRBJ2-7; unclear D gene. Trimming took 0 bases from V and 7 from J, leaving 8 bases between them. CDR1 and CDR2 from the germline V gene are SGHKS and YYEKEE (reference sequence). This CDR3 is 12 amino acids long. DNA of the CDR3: TGTGCCAGCAGCTTGGGGCCTGTAGAGCAGTACTTC. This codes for CASSLGPVEQYF.

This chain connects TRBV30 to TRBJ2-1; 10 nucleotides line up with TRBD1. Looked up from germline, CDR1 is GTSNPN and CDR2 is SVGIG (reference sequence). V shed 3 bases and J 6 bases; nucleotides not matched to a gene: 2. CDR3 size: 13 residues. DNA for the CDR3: TGTGCCTGGAGAAGGGACAGGGGCAATGAGCAGTTCTTC. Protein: CAWRRDRGNEQFF.

The CDR3 reads CASSLTGGGEKLFF. The CDR3 DNA follows: TGTGCCAGCAGCCTGACAGGGGGCGGTGAAAAACTGTTTTTT. The genes are TRBV7-2 and TRBJ1-4, with TRBD1 matching over 10 bases. Germline values: CDR1 SGHTA, CDR2 FQGNSA. Trimming removed 5 bases from V and 7 bases from J; junction bases left unmatched: 4. CDR3 length: 14 residues.

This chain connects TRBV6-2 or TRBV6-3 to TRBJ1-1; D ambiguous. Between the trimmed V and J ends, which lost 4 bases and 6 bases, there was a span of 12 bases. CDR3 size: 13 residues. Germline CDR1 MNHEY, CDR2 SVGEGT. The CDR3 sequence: CASSLRGGSEAFF. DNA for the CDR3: TGTGCCAGCAGTTTACGTGGAGGTTCTGAAGCTTTCTTT.

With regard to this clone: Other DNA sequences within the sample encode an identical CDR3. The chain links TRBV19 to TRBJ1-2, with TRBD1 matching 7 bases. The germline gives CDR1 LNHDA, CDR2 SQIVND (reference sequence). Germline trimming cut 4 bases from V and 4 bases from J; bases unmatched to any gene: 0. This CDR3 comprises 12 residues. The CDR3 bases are TGTGCCAGTAGTAGGGACAGCTATGGCTACACCTTC. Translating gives CASSRDSYGYTF.

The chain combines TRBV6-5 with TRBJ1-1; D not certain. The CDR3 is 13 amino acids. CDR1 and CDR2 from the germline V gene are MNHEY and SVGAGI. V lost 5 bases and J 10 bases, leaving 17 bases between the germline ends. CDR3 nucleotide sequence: TGTGCCAGCAGTAACCACCAATCCGGAGGAGCTTTCTTT. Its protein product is CASSNHQSGGAFF.

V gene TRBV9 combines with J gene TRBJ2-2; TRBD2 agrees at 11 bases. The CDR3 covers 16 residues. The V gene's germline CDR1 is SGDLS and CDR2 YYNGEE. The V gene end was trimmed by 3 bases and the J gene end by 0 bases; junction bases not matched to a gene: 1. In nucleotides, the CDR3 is TGTGCCAGCAGCGGGGGACTAGCGGCGAACACCGGGGAGCTGTTTTTT. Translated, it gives CASSGGLAANTGELFF.

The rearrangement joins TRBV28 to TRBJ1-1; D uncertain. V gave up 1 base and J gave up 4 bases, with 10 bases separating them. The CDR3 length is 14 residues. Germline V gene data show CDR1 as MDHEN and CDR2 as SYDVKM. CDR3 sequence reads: CASSLLREGTEAFF. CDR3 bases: TGTGCCAGCAGTTTATTAAGGGAGGGCACTGAAGCTTTCTTT.

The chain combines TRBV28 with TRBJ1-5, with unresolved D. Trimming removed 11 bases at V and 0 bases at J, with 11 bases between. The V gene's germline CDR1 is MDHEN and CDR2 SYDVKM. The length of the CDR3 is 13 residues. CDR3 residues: CASGDYSNQPQHF. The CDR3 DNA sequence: TGTGCCTCCGGGGATTATAGCAATCAGCCCCAGCATTTT.

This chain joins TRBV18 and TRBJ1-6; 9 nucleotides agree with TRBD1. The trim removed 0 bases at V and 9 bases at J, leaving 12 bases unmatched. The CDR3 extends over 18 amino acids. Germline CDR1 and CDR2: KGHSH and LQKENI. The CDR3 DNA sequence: TGTGCCAGCTCACCACCGGCCCTTGGGACAGGGTCTGTTTCACCCCTCCACTTT. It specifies CASSPPALGTGSVSPLHF.

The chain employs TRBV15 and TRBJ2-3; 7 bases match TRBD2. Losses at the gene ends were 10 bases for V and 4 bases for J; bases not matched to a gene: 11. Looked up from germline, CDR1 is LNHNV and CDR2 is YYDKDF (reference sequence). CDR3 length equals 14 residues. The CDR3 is CAIAETSSPDTQYF. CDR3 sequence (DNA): TGTGCCATTGCCGAGACTAGCTCCCCAGATACGCAGTATTTT.

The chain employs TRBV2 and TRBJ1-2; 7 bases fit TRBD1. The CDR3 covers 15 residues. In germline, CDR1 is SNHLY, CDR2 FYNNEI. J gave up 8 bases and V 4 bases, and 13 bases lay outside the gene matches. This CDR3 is CASSASRTGLLGYTF. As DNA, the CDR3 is TGTGCCAGCAGTGCATCTAGGACAGGTCTCTTGGGCTACACCTTC.

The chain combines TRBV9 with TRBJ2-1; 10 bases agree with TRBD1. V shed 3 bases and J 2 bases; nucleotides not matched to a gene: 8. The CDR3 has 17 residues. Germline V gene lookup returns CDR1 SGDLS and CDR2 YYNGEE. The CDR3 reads CASSASRDRGTYNEQFF. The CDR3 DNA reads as TGTGCCAGCAGCGCGAGTCGGGACAGGGGAACCTACAATGAGCAGTTCTTC. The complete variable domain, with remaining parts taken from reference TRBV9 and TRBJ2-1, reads DSGVTQTPKHLITATGQRVTLRCSPRSGDLSVYWYQQSLDQGLQFLIQYYNGEERAKGNILERFSAQQFPDLHSELNLSSLELGDSALYFCASSASRDRGTYNEQFFGPGTRLTVL.

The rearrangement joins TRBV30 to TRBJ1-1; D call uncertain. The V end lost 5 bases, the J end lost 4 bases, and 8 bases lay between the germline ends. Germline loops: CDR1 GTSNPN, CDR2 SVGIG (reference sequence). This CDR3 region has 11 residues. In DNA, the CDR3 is TGTGCCTGGGGCCGGGTCACTGAAGCTTTCTTT. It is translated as CAWGRVTEAFF.

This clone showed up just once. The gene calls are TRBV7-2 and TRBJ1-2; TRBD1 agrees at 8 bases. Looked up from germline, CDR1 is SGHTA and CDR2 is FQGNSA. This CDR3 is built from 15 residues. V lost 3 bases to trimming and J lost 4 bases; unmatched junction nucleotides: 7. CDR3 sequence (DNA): TGTGCCAGCAGCTTGGACAGGGAGGTTGTCTATGGCTACACCTTC. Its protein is CASSLDREVVYGYTF.

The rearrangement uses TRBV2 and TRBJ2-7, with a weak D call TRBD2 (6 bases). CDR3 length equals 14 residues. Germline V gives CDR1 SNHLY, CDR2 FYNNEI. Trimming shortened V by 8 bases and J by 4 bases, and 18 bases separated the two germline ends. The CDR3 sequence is CASLSAAEGYEQYF. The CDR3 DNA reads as TGTGCCAGCCTCTCTGCAGCGGAGGGGTACGAGCAGTACTTC.

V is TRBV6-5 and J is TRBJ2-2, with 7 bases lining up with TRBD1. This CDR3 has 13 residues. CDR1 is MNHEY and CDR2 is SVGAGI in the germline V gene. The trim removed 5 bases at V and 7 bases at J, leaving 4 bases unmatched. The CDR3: CASSLRTGGELFF. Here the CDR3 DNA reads TGTGCCAGCAGTCTACGGACAGGCGGGGAGCTGTTTTTT.